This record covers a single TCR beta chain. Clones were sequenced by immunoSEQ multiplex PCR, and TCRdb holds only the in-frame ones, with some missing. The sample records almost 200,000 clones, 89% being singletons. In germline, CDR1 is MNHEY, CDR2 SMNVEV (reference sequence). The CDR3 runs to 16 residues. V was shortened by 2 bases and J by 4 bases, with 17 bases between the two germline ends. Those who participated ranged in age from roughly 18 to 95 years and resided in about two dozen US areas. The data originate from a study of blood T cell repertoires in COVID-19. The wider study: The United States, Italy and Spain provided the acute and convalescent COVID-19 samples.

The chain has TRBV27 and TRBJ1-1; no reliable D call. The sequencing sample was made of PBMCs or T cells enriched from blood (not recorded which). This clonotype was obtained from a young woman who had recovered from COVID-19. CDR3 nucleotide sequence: TGTGCCAGCAGTTTACTACCGGGAGGGAGGCGCACTGAAGCTTTCTTT. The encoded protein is CASSLLPGGRRTEAFF.